This TCR beta chain originates from a study of cytomegalovirus exposure and HLA in healthy donors. The junction had 7 bases not matched to a gene; V was cut back by 8 bases and J by 0 bases. From germline, CDR1 is SGHVS and CDR2 FQNEAQ. This CDR3 spans 14 amino acids. General study points: Excluded were some V segments that proved indistinguishable, including TRBV6-2 and TRBV6-3.

A remark on this clone: What it binds is unknown.

PCR was performed using 60 Vbeta and 13 Jbeta primers. TCRdb's copy holds only in-frame clones and misses some; the assay was immunoSEQ multiplex PCR. The table lists tens of thousands of clones. The chain is built from TRBV7-8 and TRBJ2-7, with 7 bases lining up with TRBD1. The sequenced sample was PBMCs. The source of this sequence is a woman younger than 45 in good health and CMV-seropositive. The CDR3 protein is CASSEGAVSYEQYF. The CDR3 bases are TGTGCCAGCTCAGAGGGGGCAGTCTCCTACGAGCAGTACTTC.